These 3 T cell receptor beta chains originate from one sample sequenced in a study of control samples from healthy donors and cancer patients (dated by TCRdb to about 2020). The library was made by the immunoSEQ multiplex PCR assay. Sourced from immuneACCESS, this table was stored by TCRdb with only in-frame sequences that have V and J called. A share of the clones is absent; for the studies checked, an unresolved V gene accounts for under half, and the remainder has no known explanation. For this sample the table gives fewer than 85,000 clones, of which approximately 94% were detected only once. Under 3.5% of the sample is held by the ten biggest clonotypes. The source material was blood. Source of these receptors: a woman aged 30 to 39 in good health.

This rearrangement joins TRBV19 to TRBJ1-6; possible D gene TRBD1, 5 bases. The CDR3 totals 15 residues. From germline, CDR1 is LNHDA and CDR2 SQIVND (reference sequence). V was pared by 0 bases and J by 10 bases, with 13 bases between. CDR3 protein: CASSIDGGFRSPLHF. The CDR3 DNA follows: TGTGCCAGTAGTATAGACGGGGGATTTAGATCACCCCTCCACTTT.

The rearrangement links TRBV2 to TRBJ1-1; D is ambiguous. CDR3 length equals 12 residues. Germline-derived CDR1 and CDR2 are SNHLY and FYNNEI. Trimming pared 9 bases from V and 1 base from J, leaving 9 bases between. CDR3 DNA sequence: TGTGCCAGTCACTCGGGGAACACTGAAGCTTTCTTT. Translated, it gives CASHSGNTEAFF.

The chain combines TRBV5-6 with TRBJ1-2; 8 bases align to TRBD1. CDR3 length equals 15 residues. Germline V lookup: CDR1 SGHDT, CDR2 YYEEEE. The ends lost 2 bases at V and 4 bases at J; junction bases unmatched: 7. CDR3 amino acids: CASSFVTGGGYGYTF. The CDR3 DNA is TGTGCCAGCAGCTTCGTAACAGGGGGAGGCTATGGCTACACCTTC. Together with reference TRBV5-6 and TRBJ1-2, the CDR3 gives the full variable domain: DAGVTQSPTHLIKTRGQQVTLRCSPKSGHDTVSWYQQALGQGPQFIFQYYEEEERQRGNFPDRFSGHQFPNYSSELNVNALLLGDSALYLCASSFVTGGGYGYTFGSGTRLTVV.